This T cell receptor beta chain stems from a study of cytomegalovirus exposure and HLA in healthy donors. Study-level information: Approximately 180 million T cells yielded roughly 120 million unique TCR beta sequences, as an earlier analysis found.

In regard to this clone: Its target is not known.

Overall study findings and caveats: The investigators catalogued under 200 TCR beta chains as cytomegalovirus-associated.

Losses at the gene ends were 4 bases for V and 4 bases for J; bases not matched to a gene: 6. The CDR3 totals 15 residues. CDR1 MDHEN and CDR2 SYDVKM come from the germline V gene. PCR used 60 Vbeta primers and 13 Jbeta primers. Profiling relied on immunoSEQ multiplex PCR, and the TCRdb table lists in-frame clones only, not all of them. The sample shows tens of thousands of clones, about 81% of them seen only once. The gene calls are TRBV28 and TRBJ1-5; 8 bases are a match to TRBD1. The sample was PBMCs. This sequence was found in a woman aged 40 to 55 in good health and CMV-seronegative. The CDR3 sequence is CASSSGQGLNQPQHF. CDR3 bases: TGTGCCAGCAGTTCCGGACAGGGTCTGAATCAGCCCCAGCATTTT.